This TCR beta chain was recovered during a study of cytomegalovirus exposure and HLA in healthy donors. Study information: The roughly 700 first-cohort repertoires shared a platform with the approximately 110 validation repertoires, as reported in a later analysis. Study-level findings and limits: Most TCR sequences were seen very rarely across donors, but some public TCRs occurred in many. Specificity of three CMV-associated chains for CMV antigens was verified in vitro. The investigators catalogued 150 or so TCR beta chains as cytomegalovirus-associated.

Regarding this clone: Its antigen is currently unknown.

This CDR3 has 15 amino acids. With 1 base removed from V and 0 bases from J, the gap between germline ends came to 8 bases. Germline assignment: CDR1 SGDLS and CDR2 YYNGEE. Using immunoSEQ multiplex PCR, the repertoire was profiled, and TCRdb retains in-frame clones only, with some absent. The sample carries approximately 150,000 clones, about 87% recorded once. Material: PBMCs. The rearrangement joins TRBV9 to TRBJ2-1, with D uncertain. The sequence was obtained from a man younger than 35 in good health and CMV-seropositive. The chain's CDR3 is CASSVNGFSYNEQFF. The CDR3 coding sequence is TGTGCCAGCAGCGTAAACGGTTTCTCCTACAATGAGCAGTTCTTC.